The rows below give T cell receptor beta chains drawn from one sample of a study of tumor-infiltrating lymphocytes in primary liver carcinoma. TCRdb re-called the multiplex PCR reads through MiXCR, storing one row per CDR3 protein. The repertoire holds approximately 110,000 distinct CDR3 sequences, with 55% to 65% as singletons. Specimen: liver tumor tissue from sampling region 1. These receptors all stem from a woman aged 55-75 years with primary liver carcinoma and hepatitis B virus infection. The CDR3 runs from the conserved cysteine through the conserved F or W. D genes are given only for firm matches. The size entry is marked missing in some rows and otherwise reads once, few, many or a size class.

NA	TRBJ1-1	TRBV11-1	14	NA	TGTGTCAGCAGGTCGGGACTGCAGAAAACTGAAGCTTTCTTT	CVSRSGLQKTEAFF
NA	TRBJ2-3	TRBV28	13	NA	TGTGCCAGCAGTCGAGGGATCCCGGGACAACAGTATTTT	CASSRGIPGQQYF
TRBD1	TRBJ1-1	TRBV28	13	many	TGTGCCAGCGGACAGGGGTTGAACACTGAAGCTTTCTTT	CASGQGLNTEAFF
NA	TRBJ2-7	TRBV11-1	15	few	TGTGCTAGCAGTCCTCGGACAGCAGGACTATGCGAGCAGTACTTC	CASSPRTAGLCEQYF
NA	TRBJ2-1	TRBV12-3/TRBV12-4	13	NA	TGTGCCAGCAGTTCCCGAGCGAGGTTGGAGCAGTTCTTC	CASSSRARLEQFF
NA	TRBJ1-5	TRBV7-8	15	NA	TGTGCCAGCAGCCAAGGGGACTGCTACAATCAGCCCCAGCATTTT	CASSQGDCYNQPQHF
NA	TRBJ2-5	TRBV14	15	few	TGTGTCAGCAGCCTAGGACCCTACAGGGAAGAGACCCAGTACTTC	CVSSLGPYREETQYF
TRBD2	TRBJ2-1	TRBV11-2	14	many	TGTGCCAGCAGCTTAAGCGGGACGGGGAATGAGCAGTTCTTC	CASSLSGTGNEQFF
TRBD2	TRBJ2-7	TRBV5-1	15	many	TGCGCCAGCAGCACCTTAGCGGGAGGGCCTAACGAGCAGTACTTC	CASSTLAGGPNEQYF
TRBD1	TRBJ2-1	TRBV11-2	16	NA	TGTGCCAGTATCTTACAGGGGGCCCTGGCTTACAATGAGCAGTTCTTC	CASILQGALAYNEQFF
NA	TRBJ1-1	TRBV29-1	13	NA	TGCGGCGTTGAATACGATAGGAACACTGAGGCTTTCTTT	CGVEYDRNTEAFF
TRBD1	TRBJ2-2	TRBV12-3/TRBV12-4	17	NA	TGTGCCAGCAGTTCTCACTGGGACAGCCAAGACACAGGGGAGCTGTTTTTT	CASSSHWDSQDTGELFF
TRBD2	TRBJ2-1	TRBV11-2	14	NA	TGTGTCAGCAGGCTACCGGGAGGTAGGAATGAGCAGTTCTTC	CVSRLPGGRNEQFF
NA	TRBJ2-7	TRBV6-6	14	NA	TGTGCCAGCACCTTGATTAGCGGAGCGTACGACCAGTACTTC	CASTLISGAYDQYF
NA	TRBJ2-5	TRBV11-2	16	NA	TGTGCCAGCAGCTTAGTGTTGGCAGGGATGAATGAGACCCAGTACTTC	CASSLVLAGMNETQYF
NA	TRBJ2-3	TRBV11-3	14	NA	TGTGCCAGCAACTTACGGAGAAACGCGGATACGCAGTATTTT	CASNLRRNADTQYF
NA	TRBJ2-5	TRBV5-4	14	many	TGTGCCAGCAGCTCGCCAGTGAATCAAGAGACCCAGTACTTC	CASSSPVNQETQYF
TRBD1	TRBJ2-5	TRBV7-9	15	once	TGTGCCAGCAGCCGCTGGGGACAGGGGCAAGATACCCAGTACTTC	CASSRWGQGQDTQYF
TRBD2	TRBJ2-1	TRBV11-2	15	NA	TGTGCCAGCAGACTAGAGGCGGGAGGCTACAATGAGCAGTTCTTC	CASRLEAGGYNEQFF
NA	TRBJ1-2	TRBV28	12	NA	TGTGCCAGCACCCTTCGGGAGGGTGGCTACACCTTC	CASTLREGGYTF
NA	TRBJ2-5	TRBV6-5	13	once	TGTGCCAGCGGCACCGCGATGGGGGAGACCCATTACTTC	CASGTAMGETHYF
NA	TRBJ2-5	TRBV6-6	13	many	TGTGCCAGCAGTTTGCGGGATTGGGAGACCCAGTACTTC	CASSLRDWETQYF
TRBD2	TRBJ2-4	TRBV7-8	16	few	TGTGCCAGCAGCTTAGCGGCCACGGGGGGAACAAACACTCAGTACTTC	CASSLAATGGTNTQYF
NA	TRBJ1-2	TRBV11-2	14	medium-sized	TGTGCCAGCAGCCCTTGGACGCCGGGAAGTGGCTACACCTTC	CASSPWTPGSGYTF
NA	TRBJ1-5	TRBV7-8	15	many	TGTGCCAGCAGCTTAGTCGGGGGTGGCAATCAGCCCCAGCATTTT	CASSLVGGGNQPQHF
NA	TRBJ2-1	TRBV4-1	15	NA	TGTGCCAGCAGCCAAGATTATGGCAATTACAATGAGCAGTTCTTC	CASSQDYGNYNEQFF
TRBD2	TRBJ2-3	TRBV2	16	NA	TGTGCCAGCAGTGAAGGTGTTAGCGGGAGGACAGATACGCAGTATTTT	CASSEGVSGRTDTQYF
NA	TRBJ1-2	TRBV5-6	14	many	TGTGCCAGCAGCTTGGCGGGGACGGGCGGGGGCTACACCTTC	CASSLAGTGGGYTF
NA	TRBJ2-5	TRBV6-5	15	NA	TGTGTCAGCAGTCCCATGAGGTACAATGCAGAGACCCAGTACTTC	CVSSPMRYNAETQYF
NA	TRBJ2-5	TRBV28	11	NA	TGTGCCAGCAGTATACGAGAGACCCAGTACTTC	CASSIRETQYF
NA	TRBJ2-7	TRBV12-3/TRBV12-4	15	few	TGTGCCAGCAGTTTCGCGGGGATGCCAACCTACGAGCAGTACTTC	CASSFAGMPTYEQYF
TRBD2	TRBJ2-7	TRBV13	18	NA	TGTGCCAGCAGCTCGCTGGGACTAGCGGGAGGTTGGCGACGCGAGCAGTACTTC	CASSSLGLAGGWRREQYF
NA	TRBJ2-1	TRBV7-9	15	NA	TGTGCCAGCAGCCACTATCGGGCTTCCTACAATGAGCAGTTCTTC	CASSHYRASYNEQFF
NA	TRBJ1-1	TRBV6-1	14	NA	TGCGCCAGCAGTGATGTGGGGGCGGACGTTGTAGCTTTCTTT	CASSDVGADVVAFF
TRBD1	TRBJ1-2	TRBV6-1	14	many	TGTGCCAGCATGGGACAGCTCTTTAACTATGGCTACACCTTC	CASMGQLFNYGYTF
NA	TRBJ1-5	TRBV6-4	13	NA	TGTGCCAGCAGTGACTCGATGAATCAGCCCCAGCATTTT	CASSDSMNQPQHF